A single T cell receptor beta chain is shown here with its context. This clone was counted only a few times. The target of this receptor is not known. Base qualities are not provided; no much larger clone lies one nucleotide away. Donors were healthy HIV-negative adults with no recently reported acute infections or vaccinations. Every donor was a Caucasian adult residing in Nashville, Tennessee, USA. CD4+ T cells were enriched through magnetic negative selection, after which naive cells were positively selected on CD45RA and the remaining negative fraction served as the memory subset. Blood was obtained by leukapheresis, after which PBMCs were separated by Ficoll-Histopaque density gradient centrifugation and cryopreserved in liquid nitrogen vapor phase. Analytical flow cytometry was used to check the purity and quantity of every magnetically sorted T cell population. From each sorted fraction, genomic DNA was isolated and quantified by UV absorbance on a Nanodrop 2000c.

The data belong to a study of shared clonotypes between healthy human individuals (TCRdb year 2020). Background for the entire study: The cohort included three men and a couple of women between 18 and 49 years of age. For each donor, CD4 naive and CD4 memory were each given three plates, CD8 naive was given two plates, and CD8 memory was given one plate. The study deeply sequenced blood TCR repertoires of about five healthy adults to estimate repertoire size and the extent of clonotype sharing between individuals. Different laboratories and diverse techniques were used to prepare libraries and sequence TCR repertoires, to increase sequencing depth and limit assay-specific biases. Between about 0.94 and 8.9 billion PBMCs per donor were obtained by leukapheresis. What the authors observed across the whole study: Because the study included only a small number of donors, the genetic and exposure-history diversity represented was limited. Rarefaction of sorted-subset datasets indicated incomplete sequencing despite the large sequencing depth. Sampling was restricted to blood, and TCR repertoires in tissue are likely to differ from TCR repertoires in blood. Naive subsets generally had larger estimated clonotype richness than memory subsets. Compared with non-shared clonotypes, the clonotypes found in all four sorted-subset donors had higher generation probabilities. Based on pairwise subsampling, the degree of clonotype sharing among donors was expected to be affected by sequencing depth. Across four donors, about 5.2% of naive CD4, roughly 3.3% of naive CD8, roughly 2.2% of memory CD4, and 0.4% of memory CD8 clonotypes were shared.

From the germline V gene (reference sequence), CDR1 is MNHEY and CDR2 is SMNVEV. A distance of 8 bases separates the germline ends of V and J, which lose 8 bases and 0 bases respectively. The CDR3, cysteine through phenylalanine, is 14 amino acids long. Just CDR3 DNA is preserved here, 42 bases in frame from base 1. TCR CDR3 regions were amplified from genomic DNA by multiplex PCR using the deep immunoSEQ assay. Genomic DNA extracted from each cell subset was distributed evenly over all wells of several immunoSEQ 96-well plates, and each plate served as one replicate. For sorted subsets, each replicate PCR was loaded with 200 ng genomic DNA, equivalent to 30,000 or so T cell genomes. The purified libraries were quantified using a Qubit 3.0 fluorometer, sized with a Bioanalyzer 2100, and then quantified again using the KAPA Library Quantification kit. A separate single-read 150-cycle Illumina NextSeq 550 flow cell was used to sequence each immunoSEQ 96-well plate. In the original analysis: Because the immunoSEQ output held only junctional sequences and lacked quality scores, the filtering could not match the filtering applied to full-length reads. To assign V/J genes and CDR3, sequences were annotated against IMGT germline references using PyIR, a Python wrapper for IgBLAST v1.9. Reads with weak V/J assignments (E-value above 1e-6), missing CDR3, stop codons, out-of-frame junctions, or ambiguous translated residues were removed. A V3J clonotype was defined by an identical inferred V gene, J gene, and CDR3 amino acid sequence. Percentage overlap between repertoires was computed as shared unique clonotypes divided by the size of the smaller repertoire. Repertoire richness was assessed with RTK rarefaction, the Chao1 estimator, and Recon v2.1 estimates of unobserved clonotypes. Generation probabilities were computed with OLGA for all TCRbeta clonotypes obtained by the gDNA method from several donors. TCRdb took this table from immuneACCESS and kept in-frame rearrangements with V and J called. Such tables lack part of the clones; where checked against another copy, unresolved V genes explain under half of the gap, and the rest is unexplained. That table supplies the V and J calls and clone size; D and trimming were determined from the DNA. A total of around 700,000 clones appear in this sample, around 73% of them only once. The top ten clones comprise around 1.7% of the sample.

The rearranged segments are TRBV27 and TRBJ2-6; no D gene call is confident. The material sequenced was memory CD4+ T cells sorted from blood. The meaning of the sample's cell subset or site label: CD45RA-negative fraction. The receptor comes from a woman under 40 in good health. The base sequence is TGTGCCAGCGGTGACCTCTCTGGGGCCAACGTCCTGACTTTC. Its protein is CASGDLSGANVLTF.